Listed here are 6 T cell receptor beta chains from one sample, sequenced in a study of blood T cell repertoires in COVID-19. The assay was immunoSEQ multiplex PCR, and TCRdb's table has in-frame clones only and misses some. There are tens of thousands of clones in the sample; about nine tenths occur only once, and approximately 5% lies in the top ten. The sequenced sample consisted of peripheral blood. These receptors were taken from a woman over 75 with acute or convalescent COVID-19.

The chain employs TRBV7-3 and TRBJ1-4; tentative D call: TRBD1 (6 bases). The CDR3 consists of 15 residues. The V end was cut by 5 bases, the J end by 9 bases, with 19 bases between. Germline CDR1 is SGHTA and CDR2 is FQGTGA. The CDR3 DNA reads as TGTGCCAGCAGCCCCGAGGGGGGGGTAATGAAAAAACTGTTTTTT. Protein product: CASSPEGGVMKKLFF.

The gene calls are TRBV6-6 and TRBJ1-1; 10 bases match TRBD1. Germline CDR1 MNHNY, CDR2 SVGAGI (reference sequence). CDR3 size: 15 residues. The J segment lost 6 bases and the V segment lost 5 bases, leaving 9 bases of the junction unmatched. For the CDR3, the DNA is TGTGCCAGCAGTAATTCCGGGACAGGGGAACCTGAAGCTTTCTTT. Translation gives CASSNSGTGEPEAFF.

The rearrangement joins TRBV18 to TRBJ2-7; 13 positions agree with TRBD2. The germline V gene encodes CDR1 KGHSH and CDR2 LQKENI. The junction had 0 bases not matched to a gene; V was cut back by 3 bases and J by 4 bases. The CDR3 is 14 residues long. CDR3 region: CASSPGLAGYEQYF. The CDR3 bases are TGTGCCAGCTCACCGGGACTAGCGGGGTACGAGCAGTACTTC.

The V call is TRBV18, the J call TRBJ2-3; possible D gene TRBD1, 6 bases. This CDR3 region has 14 residues. Trimming took 1 base from V and 6 from J, leaving 11 bases between them. Germline V gene lookup returns CDR1 KGHSH and CDR2 LQKENI. CDR3 region: CASSPRRQGDTQYF. In DNA, the CDR3 is TGTGCCAGCTCACCACGACGTCAGGGGGATACGCAGTATTTT.

This clone was picked up one time. The chain combines TRBV19 with TRBJ1-2; 9 nucleotides line up with TRBD1. Germline V gene data show CDR1 as LNHDA and CDR2 as SQIVND (reference sequence). The J segment lost 3 bases and the V segment lost 3 bases, leaving 2 bases of the junction unmatched. This CDR3 has 14 residues. CDR3 protein: CASSIRDRDYGYTF. In DNA, the CDR3 is TGTGCCAGTAGTATCCGGGACAGGGACTATGGCTACACCTTC.

The V call is TRBV9, the J call TRBJ2-7; TRBD1 matches 9 bases. With V trimmed by 2 bases and J by 7 bases, 7 bases remained unmatched. The CDR3 totals 14 residues. CDR1 and CDR2 from the germline V gene are SGDLS and YYNGEE. The CDR3 loop is CASSVGTGTLEQYF. The CDR3, as DNA: TGTGCCAGCAGCGTGGGGACAGGGACCCTTGAGCAGTACTTC.